The 23 T cell receptor beta chains below come from one sample, sequenced in a study of regulatory T cells in long-lasting Graves disease. The time point denotes: newly diagnosed GD, antithyroid drugs for less than 3 months. The TCR library used RNA extracted from PBMCs. Construction of the TCR beta libraries employed iRepertoire HTBI primers in conjunction with Arm-PCR of CDR3 regions. From the multiplex PCR reads, TCRdb called clonotypes with MiXCR, one entry per CDR3 protein. The table records some 350,000 distinct CDR3 sequences, roughly 16% of them present only once. These data also featured in a second study, about T cells in Graves' hyperthyroidism and ophthalmopathy.

Sequenced material: peripheral blood mononuclear cells (PBMCs), taken at new diagnosis, from a patient treated with antithyroid drugs. These receptors originate from a woman younger than 35 with Graves disease.

This clonotype was picked up many times. The chain couples TRBV18 to TRBJ1-1; TRBD1 aligns across 7 bases. The CDR3 is made up of 15 amino acids. Losses at the gene ends were 2 bases for V and 4 bases for J; bases not matched to a gene: 7. Germline lookup yields CDR1 KGHSH and CDR2 LQKENI. CDR3 sequence reads: CASSPNTQGITEAFF. CDR3 DNA: TGTGCCAGCTCACCAAATACACAGGGGATCACTGAAGCTTTCTTT.

This clonotype came up many times. The CDR3 bases are TGTGCCAGCAGACAACCGGGACTAGCGGGGGGGCCGAATGAGCAGTTCTTC. Translating gives CASRQPGLAGGPNEQFF. The chain uses TRBV2 and TRBJ2-1, with TRBD2 matching 16 bases. The germline V gene has CDR1 SNHLY and CDR2 FYNNEI. This CDR3 has 17 amino acids. J lost 7 bases, V lost 6 bases, and 9 bases had no gene match. Together with reference TRBV2 and TRBJ2-1, the CDR3 gives the full variable domain: EPEVTQTPSHQVTQMGQEVILRCVPISNHLYFYWYRQILGQKVEFLVSFYNNEISEKSEIFDDQFSVERPDGSNFTLKIRSTKLEDSAMYFCASRQPGLAGGPNEQFFGPGTRLTVL.

This clonotype was found many times. The genes are TRBV5-1 and TRBJ2-3, with D possibly TRBD2 on 6 matching bases. Germline V gives CDR1 SGHRS, CDR2 YFSETQ. The CDR3 is 15 residues long. V gave up 0 bases and J gave up 3 bases, with 11 bases separating them. In nucleotides, the CDR3 is TGCGCCAGCAGCTTGGTCGGGAGAGTGACAGATACGCAGTATTTT. Translated, it gives CASSLVGRVTDTQYF.

This rearrangement joins TRBV30 to TRBJ2-6; tentative D call: TRBD2 (6 bases). CDR1 and CDR2 from the germline V gene are GTSNPN and SVGIG (reference sequence). Trimming took 5 bases from V and 0 from J, leaving 14 bases between them. This CDR3 spans 16 amino acids. The CDR3 is CAWEEGSISGANVLTF. CDR3 nucleotides: TGTGCCTGGGAGGAGGGATCAATCTCTGGGGCCAACGTCCTGACTTTC.

In its sample, this clonotype was seen a few times. The chain joins TRBV5-1 to TRBJ1-1; D is unresolved. Germline CDR1 reads SGHRS; CDR2 reads YFSETQ. The germline V and J ends were trimmed by 3 bases and 8 bases, with 11 bases remaining between them. There are 12 residues in the CDR3. CDR3 residues: CASSSSGPEAFF. Here the CDR3 DNA reads TGCGCCAGCAGCTCGTCGGGTCCCGAAGCTTTCTTT.

This clonotype was observed at least ten times. The CDR3 loop reads CASSPRGRDTQYF. In nucleotides, the CDR3 is TGTGCCAGCAGTCCCCGGGGGAGAGATACGCAGTATTTT. The chain has TRBV28 and TRBJ2-3; perhaps TRBD2 as D (6 bases). With 5 bases removed from V and 5 bases from J, the gap between germline ends came to 11 bases. Germline V gives CDR1 MDHEN, CDR2 SYDVKM. This CDR3 region has 13 residues.

This clonotype was seen a handful of times. The rearrangement links TRBV4-2 to TRBJ2-7; 7 bases fit TRBD1. CDR1 is LGHNA, CDR2 YNFKEQ, per germline. CDR3 length equals 14 residues. V lost 4 bases and J lost 3; bases outside the gene matches: 6. The CDR3 DNA is TGTGCCAGCAGCCCCCGACAGGGAGACTACGAGCAGTACTTC. Translation: CASSPRQGDYEQYF.

This clonotype was counted at least ten times. CDR3 residues: CASSGSPNYGYTF. The CDR3 coding sequence is TGTGCCAGCAGTGGGTCACCTAACTATGGCTACACCTTC. The chain employs TRBV2 and TRBJ1-2; D remains ambiguous. Germline assignment: CDR1 SNHLY and CDR2 FYNNEI. Trimming shortened V by 4 bases and J by 0 bases, and 6 bases separated the two germline ends. The CDR3 loop spans 13 amino acids.

In its sample, this clonotype was seen many times. The J gene is TRBJ2-3, the V gene TRBV28, with TRBD2 matching 11 bases. Germline V gene data show CDR1 as MDHEN and CDR2 as SYDVKM. With 8 bases clipped from V and 1 base from J, the junction kept 11 bases outside the gene matches. The CDR3 loop spans 17 amino acids. The CDR3 reads CASSGTSGLGGTDTQYF. CDR3 in DNA: TGTGCCAGCTCCGGGACTAGCGGTTTGGGGGGCACAGATACGCAGTATTTT.

Points on this clonotype: A much larger clonotype is one base distant, so this may be a read error. The CDR3 end shows no conserved phenylalanine or tryptophan, and so a read error is likely. The chain employs TRBV9 and TRBJ1-1; D is unclear. From germline, CDR1 is SGDLS and CDR2 YYNGEE. The length of the CDR3 is 14 residues. The germline V and J ends were trimmed by 2 bases and 3 bases, with 11 bases remaining between them. This CDR3 reads CASSVTFGDTEAFL. The CDR3 nucleotides read TGTGCCAGCAGCGTGACGTTTGGTGACACTGAAGCTTTCTTG.

This sequence joins TRBV10-3 and TRBJ1-5, with 9 bases fitting TRBD1. Germline trimming cut 5 bases from V and 5 bases from J; bases unmatched to any gene: 4. The germline gives CDR1 ENHRY, CDR2 SYGVKD. There are 14 residues in the CDR3. This CDR3 reads CAISPTGGDQPQHF. In DNA form, the CDR3 reads TGTGCCATCAGTCCCACAGGGGGCGATCAGCCCCAGCATTTT.

At least ten counts were recorded for this clonotype. This chain connects TRBV2 to TRBJ2-5; 9 positions match TRBD1. CDR1 and CDR2 from the germline V gene are SNHLY and FYNNEI. The J segment lost 5 bases and the V segment lost 5 bases, leaving 6 bases of the junction unmatched. The CDR3 spans 14 residues. CDR3 coding DNA: TGTGCCAGCAGTTCTGACAGGGGGAGGGAGACCCAGTACTTC. Its protein product is CASSSDRGRETQYF.

This clonotype appeared a few times. The chain combines TRBV19 with TRBJ1-5; D gene ambiguous. Germline lookup yields CDR1 LNHDA and CDR2 SQIVND (reference sequence). CDR3 length: 14 amino acids. Trimming removed 4 bases at V and 3 bases at J, with 10 bases between. The CDR3 loop reads CASSTNGVNQPQHF. The DNA of the CDR3 is TGTGCCAGTAGTACGAACGGGGTCAATCAGCCCCAGCATTTT.

There are many counts of this clonotype. This sequence joins TRBV30 and TRBJ2-7; D could derive from TRBD1 or TRBD2 (6 bases each). The V gene's germline CDR1 is GTSNPN and CDR2 SVGIG (reference sequence). The CDR3 length is 15 residues. The V gene lost 1 base and the J gene lost 3 bases, with 16 bases spanning the gap. This chain's CDR3 is CAWSEASGADYEQYF. As DNA, the CDR3 is TGTGCCTGGAGTGAGGCTTCGGGGGCAGACTACGAGCAGTACTTC.

Only a few counts were recorded for this clonotype. The gene calls are TRBV15 and TRBJ2-6, with D hard to call. V dropped 1 base and J dropped 0 bases, with 13 bases sitting between them. Germline CDR1 and CDR2: LNHNV and YYDKDF (reference sequence). This CDR3 spans 18 amino acids. CDR3: CATSRVRHTFSGANVLTF. The CDR3 DNA is TGTGCCACCAGCAGAGTCCGACATACCTTCTCTGGGGCCAACGTCCTGACTTTC.

This clonotype has at least ten counts. The rearrangement joins TRBV2 to TRBJ2-3; TRBD1 matches at 10 bases. Germline CDR1 is SNHLY and CDR2 is FYNNEI. Germline trimming cut 6 bases from V and 9 bases from J; bases unmatched to any gene: 6. This CDR3 has 13 amino acids. Written as DNA, the CDR3 is TGTGCCAGCAGGGCTTTGACAGGGGGCACGCAGTATTTT. Translated, it gives CASRALTGGTQYF.

This rearrangement joins TRBV28 to TRBJ2-2; D ambiguous. Trimming pared 6 bases from V and 7 bases from J, leaving 9 bases between. Germline V gives CDR1 MDHEN, CDR2 SYDVKM. This CDR3 comprises 12 residues. CDR3: CASSAEGGELFF. CDR3 nucleotide sequence: TGTGCCAGCAGCGCCGAAGGCGGGGAGCTGTTTTTT.

At least ten counts were recorded for this clonotype. The J gene is TRBJ1-1, the V gene TRBV28; D is perhaps TRBD1 (5 bases). This CDR3 comprises 13 residues. Trimming took 1 base from V and 5 from J, leaving 8 bases between them. Germline V gene lookup returns CDR1 MDHEN and CDR2 SYDVKM. The CDR3 is CASSLFRETEAFF. CDR3 DNA: TGTGCCAGCAGTTTATTCAGGGAGACTGAAGCTTTCTTT. Supplemented by reference TRBV28 and TRBJ1-1, the full variable domain reads DVKVTQSSRYLVKRTGEKVFLECVQDMDHENMFWYRQDPGLGLRLIYFSYDVKMKEKGDIPEGYSVSREKKERFSLILESASTNQTSMYLCASSLFRETEAFFGQGTRLTVV.

This clonotype was found many times. The CDR3 nucleotides are TGTGCCAGCAGTTACTCAGGGGGGGGAGAGACCCAGTACTTC. Its translation is CASSYSGGGETQYF. The chain couples TRBV6-5 to TRBJ2-5, with TRBD2 as a possible D gene (7 bases). Germline assignment: CDR1 MNHEY and CDR2 SVGAGI. The CDR3 extends over 14 amino acids. V lost 0 bases and J lost 4, with 9 bases in between.

In this sample, this clonotype turned up many times. The chain joins TRBV5-1 to TRBJ2-4, with D tentatively TRBD1 or TRBD2 (5 bases each). Trimming stripped 1 base from V and 5 bases from J, with 13 bases between. The germline CDR1 and CDR2 sequences are SGHRS and YFSETQ. The CDR3 is 15 amino acids. CDR3 coding DNA: TGCGCCAGCAGCTTGCTTCAGGGACGTGAAAACATTCAGTACTTC. This encodes CASSLLQGRENIQYF.

Points on this clonotype: A single base separates this from a much larger clone, so it may be a read error. The J gene is TRBJ2-5, the V gene TRBV5-1; D ambiguous. V was trimmed by 0 bases and J by 2 bases, leaving 2 bases between them. The CDR3 has 12 amino acids. Germline lookup yields CDR1 SGHRS and CDR2 YFSETQ. The CDR3 loop reads CASSLEQETQYF. Here the CDR3 DNA reads TGCGCCAGCAGCTTGGAACAAGAGACCCAGTACTTC.

This clonotype was seen repeatedly, ten times or more. The rearrangement joins TRBV2 to TRBJ1-3; 7 nucleotides agree with TRBD1. CDR3 length: 17 residues. The V and J ends lost 5 bases and 0 bases, in that order; junction bases with no gene match: 10. The germline V gene encodes CDR1 SNHLY and CDR2 FYNNEI. CDR3 DNA sequence: TGTGCCAGCAGTCCGGGACAGACGCCTCTCTCTGGAAACACCATATATTTT. The encoded protein is CASSPGQTPLSGNTIYF.

As concerns this clonotype: A single base separates this from a much larger clone, so it may be a read error. The rearrangement uses TRBV5-1 and TRBJ2-5, with D unclear. CDR1 and CDR2 from the germline V gene are SGHRS and YFSETQ. This CDR3 region has 15 residues. This chain's CDR3 is CASSSSDGAQKTQYF. The CDR3 coding sequence is TGTGCCAGCAGCTCCTCGGATGGAGCTCAAAAGACCCAGTACTTC.